Listed below are T cell receptor beta chains from one sample, sequenced in a study of Graves' ophthalmopathy and Graves' hyperthyroidism. Using its own MiXCR run on the multiplex PCR reads, TCRdb lists one record per CDR3 protein. The sample lists 580,000 or so distinct CDR3 sequences, about 40% occurring once. Material: peripheral blood or thyroid tissue (not recorded which). The receptors come from an adult man with Graves' hyperthyroidism. The CDR3 runs from the conserved cysteine through the conserved F or W. D genes are given only for firm matches. Where a row states a size, it is once, few, many or the class of an expanded clone; other rows omit it.

d_gene: TRBD1
j_gene: TRBJ1-4
v_gene: TRBV10-3
abundance: -
CDR3nt: TGTGCCAGCAGTGACTTTTTATCAATGCTTGGGACAGAGAATGAAAAACTGTTTTTT
CDR3aa: CASSDFLSMLGTENEKLFF

d_gene: TRBD1
j_gene: TRBJ2-7
v_gene: TRBV20-1
abundance: -
CDR3nt: TGCAGTGTAACAGGGGGTCTCGGCTACGAGCAGTACTTC
CDR3aa: CSVTGGLGYEQYF

d_gene: TRBD2
j_gene: TRBJ2-1
v_gene: TRBV7-3
abundance: once
CDR3nt: TGTGCCAGAAGCGGGAAGAGCTCCTACAATGAGCAGTTCTTC
CDR3aa: CARSGKSSYNEQFF

d_gene: -
j_gene: TRBJ2-3
v_gene: TRBV7-2
abundance: few
CDR3nt: TGTGCCAGCAGCTTGCAAACTACAGTTACGCAGTATTTT
CDR3aa: CASSLQTTVTQYF

d_gene: TRBD2
j_gene: TRBJ2-5
v_gene: TRBV10-3
abundance: -
CDR3nt: TGTGCCACCAGTGATTTGCTGGGGACTAGCGGGGGAGAGACCCAGTACTTC
CDR3aa: CATSDLLGTSGGETQYF

d_gene: -
j_gene: TRBJ1-5
v_gene: TRBV2
abundance: -
CDR3nt: TGTGCCAGCAGTGAATCGGGCCAGGAGACCCAGCATTTT
CDR3aa: CASSESGQETQHF

d_gene: TRBD1
j_gene: TRBJ2-6
v_gene: TRBV29-1
abundance: -
CDR3nt: TGCAGCGTTGTGACCGGACAGGGGAGCTCTGGGGCCAACGTCCTGACTTTC
CDR3aa: CSVVTGQGSSGANVLTF

d_gene: TRBD2
j_gene: TRBJ2-2
v_gene: TRBV7-8
abundance: -
CDR3nt: TGTGCCAGCAGCCCGACTAGCGGGAGGGCCATCGACACCGGGGAGCTGTTTTTT
CDR3aa: CASSPTSGRAIDTGELFF

d_gene: -
j_gene: TRBJ1-1
v_gene: TRBV2
abundance: once
CDR3nt: TGTGCCAGCAGTTTATCGCAGGGGAACACTGGAGCTTTCTTT
CDR3aa: CASSLSQGNTGAFF

d_gene: -
j_gene: TRBJ1-2
v_gene: TRBV2
abundance: once
CDR3nt: TGTGCCAGCAGTGAATGGGCAGGGGTTCGGAGGCGAACCTTC
CDR3aa: CASSEWAGVRRRTF

d_gene: -
j_gene: TRBJ1-2
v_gene: TRBV20-1
abundance: -
CDR3nt: TGCAGTGCTAGAGATTTTAGAGGAGCCAACTATGGCTACACCTTC
CDR3aa: CSARDFRGANYGYTF

d_gene: -
j_gene: TRBJ1-1
v_gene: TRBV19
abundance: many
CDR3nt: TGTGCCAGTAGTTTTGCTGGAGCTGAAGCTTTCTTT
CDR3aa: CASSFAGAEAFF

d_gene: TRBD1
j_gene: TRBJ1-2
v_gene: TRBV20-1
abundance: -
CDR3nt: TGCAGTGCCAGCAGTCTACAGGGGGCTGGCTATGGCTACACCTTC
CDR3aa: CSASSLQGAGYGYTF

d_gene: -
j_gene: TRBJ1-1
v_gene: TRBV6-2/TRBV6-3
abundance: -
CDR3nt: TGTGCCAGCAGTCTGAACCTGGGGGGTCCGTTCGGCACTGAAGCTTTCTTT
CDR3aa: CASSLNLGGPFGTEAFF

d_gene: TRBD1
j_gene: TRBJ1-4
v_gene: TRBV2
abundance: many
CDR3nt: TGTGCCAGCCGGACAGGGGGCAGTCCTAATGAAAAACTGTTTTTT
CDR3aa: CASRTGGSPNEKLFF